These 17 T cell receptor beta chains originate from one sample sequenced in a study of vaccination and CD4 T cells after COVID-19. Their antigens are not known. At the Johns Hopkins FTIC core, DNA taken from cultured CD4+ T cells was sequenced by way of the Oncomine TCR Beta short-read assay. Each CDR3 protein gets one entry after TCRdb re-called the PCR reads with MiXCR. This table has roughly 17,000 distinct CDR3 sequences, 44% appearing once. Treatment reported: roughly 10-day PBMC culture with coronavirus spike peptide pools or control peptides (ViraFEST assay). Sample: CD4+ T cells from blood, cultured in vitro, taken after SARS-CoV-2 vaccination. All receptors derive from a human donor who had recovered from COVID-19.

For this clonotype: At one end the junction does not follow the germline gene, possibly because of a read error. The chain is built from TRBV12-3 or TRBV12-4 and TRBJ2-7, with D possibly being TRBD2 (6 bases). The CDR3 length is 11 residues. The DNA for the CDR3 is TGTGCCAGCAGTTCCGGGGGAATTCAGGACTTC. Translation gives CASSSGGIQDF.

The genes are TRBV7-2 and TRBJ2-2; D gene uncertain. The CDR3 extends over 16 amino acids. Trimming removed 8 bases from V and 4 bases from J, with 20 bases in between. The germline V gene encodes CDR1 SGHTA and CDR2 FQGNSA. CDR3 sequence: CASLPAAAGGTGELFF. Here the CDR3 DNA reads TGTGCCAGCCTGCCGGCAGCCGCCGGCGGCACCGGGGAGCTGTTTTTT.

This clonotype was counted between two and nine times. The chain is built from TRBV6-2 or TRBV6-3 and TRBJ1-5; the D gene is possibly TRBD1 (6 bases). CDR3 size: 14 residues. Germline CDR1 is MNHEY and CDR2 is SVGEGT. V was clipped by 2 bases and J by 5 bases, with 10 bases between them. DNA of the CDR3: TGTGCCAGCAGTTACGACAGGCGAGATCAGCCCCAGCATTTT. Encoded protein: CASSYDRRDQPQHF.

This chain connects TRBV10-3 to TRBJ2-1, with 10 bases lining up with TRBD2. The length of the CDR3 is 15 residues. Germline CDR1 is ENHRY and CDR2 is SYGVKD. The trim removed 5 bases at V and 0 bases at J, leaving 1 base unmatched. CDR3 coding DNA: TGTGCCATCAGTCCTAGCGGGAGCTCCTACAATGAGCAGTTCTTC. Translation gives CAISPSGSSYNEQFF.

V and J are TRBV20-1 and TRBJ2-1, with 9 bases that match TRBD1. Germline-derived CDR1 and CDR2 are DFQATT and SNEGSKA (reference sequence). The CDR3 loop spans 15 amino acids. Germline trimming cut 2 bases from V and 7 bases from J; bases unmatched to any gene: 9. The chain's CDR3 is CSARPPGQGWNEQFF. The CDR3 nucleotides are TGCAGTGCTAGACCGCCTGGACAGGGGTGGAATGAGCAGTTCTTC.

Within the sample, this clonotype is medium-sized. The rearrangement joins TRBV28 to TRBJ2-6; no reliable D call. Germline V CDR1 and CDR2: MDHEN, SYDVKM. This CDR3 comprises 17 residues. Between the trimmed V and J ends, which lost 7 bases and 0 bases, there was a span of 16 bases. This chain's CDR3 is CASNQQPSISGANVLTF. CDR3 DNA sequence: TGTGCCAGCAACCAACAGCCCAGCATCTCTGGGGCCAACGTCCTGACTTTC.

There are a few counts of this clonotype. The chain recombines TRBV4-1 with TRBJ2-7; 7 positions match TRBD2. J was trimmed by 4 bases and V by 4 bases; bases with no gene match: 16. The CDR3 covers 17 residues. CDR1 and CDR2 from the germline V gene are MGHRA and YSYEKL. The CDR3 reads CASSPSPGGISRYEQYF. CDR3 DNA sequence: TGCGCCAGCAGCCCCTCCCCGGGAGGCATTTCCAGATACGAGCAGTACTTC.

The chain couples TRBV10-3 to TRBJ2-3; weak D call: TRBD1 (6 bases). Per the germline V gene, CDR1 is ENHRY and CDR2 is SYGVKD. The V end lost 7 bases, the J end lost 2 bases, and 13 bases lay between the germline ends. The CDR3 extends over 14 amino acids. CDR3 DNA: TGTGCCATCAACCCTGGACAGTCCACAGATACGCAGTATTTT. This codes for CAINPGQSTDTQYF.

This clonotype was counted between two and nine times. The chain has TRBV20-1 and TRBJ1-1; D gene unclear. Germline values: CDR1 DFQATT, CDR2 SNEGSKA (reference sequence). The ends were cut back, 6 bases at V and 3 bases at J, with 20 bases in the middle. The CDR3 consists of 15 residues. The CDR3 DNA sequence: TGCAGTGCGGAAGCTAGAAGCCGCGGGGACACTGAAGCTTTCTTT. Translated, it gives CSAEARSRGDTEAFF.

The chain is built from TRBV20-1 and TRBJ2-7, with D uncertain. V was cut by 0 bases and J by 3 bases, with 3 bases left in between. The CDR3 spans 11 residues. Germline V gene data show CDR1 as DFQATT and CDR2 as SNEGSKA (reference sequence). The DNA of the CDR3 is TGCAGTGCTAGAGAAAACTACGAGCAGTACTTC. This codes for CSARENYEQYF.

By sample share, this clonotype is medium-sized (0.01 to 0.1%). The chain combines TRBV20-1 with TRBJ1-2; D may be TRBD1 (5 bases). V lost 5 bases and J lost 4, with 17 bases in between. Germline loops: CDR1 DFQATT, CDR2 SNEGSKA (reference sequence). The CDR3 is 14 residues long. This CDR3 is CSAGGLAQGYGYTF. For the CDR3, the DNA is TGCAGTGCTGGAGGGTTGGCTCAGGGCTATGGCTACACCTTC.

This sequence joins TRBV6-1 and TRBJ2-3; D remains unclear. Trimming took off 5 bases at V and 6 bases at J, with 6 bases between the two ends. Germline CDR1 reads MNHNS; CDR2 reads SASEGT. The CDR3 has 11 residues. CDR3 sequence: CASSRSDTQYF. CDR3 nucleotides: TGTGCCAGCAGTCGGTCGGATACGCAGTATTTT.

This chain uses TRBV6-2 or TRBV6-3 with TRBJ1-2; D unresolved. V lost 6 bases and J lost 10, with 18 bases in between. CDR3 length: 13 amino acids. Germline V gene data show CDR1 as MNHEY and CDR2 as SVGEGT. CDR3 bases: TGTGCCAGCAGCCAGGAACCGGGTTCGGCCTACACCTTC. Its translation is CASSQEPGSAYTF.

The rearrangement joins TRBV6-1 to TRBJ2-7; 9 bases line up with TRBD1. CDR3 length: 15 residues. The junction had 9 bases not matched to a gene; V was cut back by 6 bases and J by 3 bases. Germline CDR1 and CDR2: MNHNS and SASEGT. CDR3 bases: TGTGCCAGCAGGCCTCTGGGACAGGGACTCTACGAGCAGTACTTC. This encodes CASRPLGQGLYEQYF.

This clonotype was seen only a few times. V usage is TRBV20-1 and J usage is TRBJ1-5, with D possibly TRBD1 on 5 matching bases. Per the germline V gene, CDR1 is DFQATT and CDR2 is SNEGSKA (reference sequence). CDR3 length: 13 amino acids. Trimming removed 5 bases from V and 4 bases from J, with 12 bases in between. In DNA form, the CDR3 reads TGCAGTGCTGAACCGGGGGGAAATCAGCCCCAGCATTTT. Translation gives CSAEPGGNQPQHF.

The rearrangement links TRBV2 to TRBJ1-2; D remains unclear. The CDR3 loop spans 15 amino acids. From germline, CDR1 is SNHLY and CDR2 FYNNEI. Trimming took 2 bases from V and 0 from J, leaving 10 bases between them. The CDR3 protein is CASSETTNPNYGYTF. The CDR3 region has the DNA TGTGCCAGCAGTGAAACTACAAACCCTAACTATGGCTACACCTTC.

V is TRBV7-2 and J is TRBJ2-7, with D maybe TRBD2 (7 bases). The CDR3 sequence is 15 residues long. Trimming took 6 bases from V and 0 from J, leaving 15 bases between them. Germline values: CDR1 SGHTA, CDR2 FQGNSA. Here the CDR3 reads CASSWGGSLSYEQYF. In DNA form, the CDR3 reads TGTGCCAGCAGTTGGGGGGGCTCACTCTCCTACGAGCAGTACTTC.